A selection of T cell receptor beta chains follows, all from one sample in a study of cytomegalovirus exposure and HLA in healthy donors. Produced via immunoSEQ multiplex PCR; TCRdb's table is partial and in-frame only. Of 150,000 to 200,000 clones listed, around two thirds are singletons. The sample was PBMCs. The origin of the receptors is a middle-aged man in good health and CMV-seronegative. Each CDR3 is given with its conserved first and last residue. The D gene is left open where the match is weak. Size is stated for part of the rows, as once, few or many counts, or as a class when the clone is expanded.

>TRBV5-1|15|-|few|TRBJ2-5
CASSLTGPTQETQYF
TGCGCCAGCAGCTTGACAGGTCCAACTCAAGAGACCCAGTACTTC
>TRBV5-1|16|-|-|TRBJ2-2
CASRSGTDTNTGELFF
TGCGCCAGCCGTTCAGGTACGGACACGAACACCGGGGAGCTGTTTTTT
>TRBV5-4|14|TRBD1|-|TRBJ1-1
CASSLEDRGHRAFF
TGTGCCAGCAGCTTGGAGGACAGGGGGCATCGAGCTTTCTTT
>TRBV18|17|TRBD1|-|TRBJ2-7
CASSPRETGVPPYEQYF
TGTGCCAGCTCACCACGAGAGACAGGGGTCCCCCCCTACGAGCAGTACTTC
>TRBV2|15|TRBD1|-|TRBJ1-1
CARVGGTGLNTEAFF
TGTGCCAGGGTGGGCGGGACAGGGCTGAACACTGAAGCTTTCTTT
>TRBV6-6|14|-|-|TRBJ1-1
CASSYEQLNTEAFF
TGTGCCAGCAGTTACGAACAGCTGAACACTGAAGCTTTCTTT
>TRBV2|15|TRBD1|once|TRBJ2-5
CASSPQGAREETQYF
TGTGCCAGCAGTCCACAGGGGGCGCGAGAAGAGACCCAGTACTTC
>TRBV12-5|20|TRBD1|-|TRBJ1-2
CASGLVPSLGQGSINYGYTF
TGTGCTAGTGGTTTGGTACCCTCATTGGGACAGGGATCCATTAACTATGGCTACACCTTC
>TRBV18|14|TRBD1|-|TRBJ1-6
CASSPGTENPPLHF
TGTGCCAGCTCACCAGGGACAGAGAATCCACCCCTCCACTTT
>TRBV4-1|16|TRBD1|-|TRBJ2-7
CASSQSPGQGAYEQYF
TGCGCCAGCAGCCAGTCACCGGGACAGGGTGCCTACGAGCAGTACTTC
>TRBV5-8|15|-|once|TRBJ2-2
CASSLAGLARGELFF
TGTGCCAGCAGCTTGGCCGGGCTAGCCCGCGGGGAGCTGTTTTTT
>TRBV14|17|TRBD2|-|TRBJ2-3
CASSALLAGGYTDTQYF
TGTGCCAGCAGCGCACTTTTGGCGGGGGGATACACAGATACGCAGTATTTT
>TRBV4-2|17|-|once|TRBJ2-3
CASSQALRLALSDTQYF
TGTGCCAGCAGCCAAGCATTAAGGCTAGCGTTGTCAGATACGCAGTATTTT
>TRBV6-1|14|TRBD1|-|TRBJ1-5
CASSNRDRNQPQHF
TGTGCCAGCAGTAACCGGGACAGAAATCAGCCCCAGCATTTT
>TRBV6-1|16|-|once|TRBJ2-2
CASSERQGTNTGELFF
TGTGCCAGCAGTGAAAGGCAGGGAACTAACACCGGGGAGCTGTTTTTT
>TRBV19|14|-|few|TRBJ1-6
CASSILEGGSPLHF
TGTGCCAGTAGTATTTTGGAGGGAGGTTCACCCCTCCACTTT
>TRBV7-2|14|-|few|TRBJ1-5
CASSLSGGNQPQHF
TGTGCCAGCAGCTTGTCAGGGGGCAATCAGCCCCAGCATTTT
>TRBV14|14|-|few|TRBJ1-4
CASSQQTTNEKLFF
TGTGCCAGCAGCCAACAGACAACTAATGAAAAACTGTTTTTT
>TRBV5-6|15|TRBD1|-|TRBJ1-2
CASSFIRGLNYGYTF
TGTGCCAGCAGCTTCATCAGGGGGCTTAACTATGGCTACACCTTC
>TRBV2|14|-|-|TRBJ1-2
CASSVSRVTYGYTF
TGTGCCAGCAGCGTCAGCAGGGTTACTTATGGCTACACCTTC
>TRBV5-1|14|-|few|TRBJ1-5
CASSLEGGDQPQHF
TGCGCCAGCAGTCTGGAGGGGGGGGATCAGCCCCAGCATTTT
>TRBV18|16|-|-|TRBJ2-4
CASSPLAGAAKNIQYF
TGTGCCAGCTCACCATTGGCGGGGGCGGCCAAAAACATTCAGTACTTC
>TRBV5-1|17|-|few|TRBJ2-6
CASSFLGQNSGANVLTF
TGCGCCAGCAGCTTTTTAGGACAGAACTCTGGGGCCAACGTCCTGACTTTC